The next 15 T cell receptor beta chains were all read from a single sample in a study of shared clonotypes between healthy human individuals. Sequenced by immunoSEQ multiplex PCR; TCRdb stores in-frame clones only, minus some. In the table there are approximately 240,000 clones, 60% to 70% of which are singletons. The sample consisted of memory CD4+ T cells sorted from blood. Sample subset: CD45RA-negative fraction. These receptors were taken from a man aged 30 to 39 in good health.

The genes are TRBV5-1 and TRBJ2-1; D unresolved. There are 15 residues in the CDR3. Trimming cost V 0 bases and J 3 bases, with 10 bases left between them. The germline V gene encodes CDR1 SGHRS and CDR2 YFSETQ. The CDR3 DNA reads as TGCGCCAGCAGCTTGGGGAGTGGGAACTACAATGAGCAGTTCTTC. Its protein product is CASSLGSGNYNEQFF.

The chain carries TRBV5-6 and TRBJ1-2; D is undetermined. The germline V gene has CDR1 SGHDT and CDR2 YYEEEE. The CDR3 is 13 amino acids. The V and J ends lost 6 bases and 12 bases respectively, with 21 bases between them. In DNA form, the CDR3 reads TGTGCCAGCAATCTCCGGGTCGCGCGGGAGAACACCTTC. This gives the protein CASNLRVARENTF. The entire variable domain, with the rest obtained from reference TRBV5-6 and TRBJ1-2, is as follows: DAGVTQSPTHLIKTRGQQVTLRCSPKSGHDTVSWYQQALGQGPQFIFQYYEEEERQRGNFPDRFSGHQFPNYSSELNVNALLLGDSALYLCASNLRVARENTFGSGTRLTVV.

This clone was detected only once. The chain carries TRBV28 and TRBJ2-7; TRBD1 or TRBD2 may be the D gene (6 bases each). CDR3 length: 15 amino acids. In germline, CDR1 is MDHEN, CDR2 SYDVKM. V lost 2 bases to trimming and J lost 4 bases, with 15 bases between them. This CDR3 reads CASSLPRPGAYEQYF. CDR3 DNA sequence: TGTGCCAGCAGTTTACCTCGCCCGGGGGCTTACGAGCAGTACTTC.

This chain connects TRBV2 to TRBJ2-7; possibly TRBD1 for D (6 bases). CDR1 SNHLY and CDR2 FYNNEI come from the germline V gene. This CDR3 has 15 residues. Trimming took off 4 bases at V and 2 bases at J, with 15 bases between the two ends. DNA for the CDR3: TGTGCCAGCAGTGGGGGGCCCCTCCGTGCCTACGAGCAGTACTTC. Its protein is CASSGGPLRAYEQYF.

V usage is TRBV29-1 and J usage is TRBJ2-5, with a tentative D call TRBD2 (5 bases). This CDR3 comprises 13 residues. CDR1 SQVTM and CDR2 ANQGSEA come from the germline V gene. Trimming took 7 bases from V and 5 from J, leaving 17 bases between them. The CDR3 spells CSARRGMVETQYF. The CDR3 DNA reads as TGCAGCGCCAGACGGGGTATGGTGGAGACCCAGTACTTC.

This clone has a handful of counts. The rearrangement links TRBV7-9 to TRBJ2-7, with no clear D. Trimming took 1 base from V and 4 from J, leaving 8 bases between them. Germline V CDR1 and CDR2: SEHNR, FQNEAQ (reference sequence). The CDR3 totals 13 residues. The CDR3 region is CASSLGIRYEQYF. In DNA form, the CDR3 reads TGTGCCAGCAGCTTAGGAATCCGATACGAGCAGTACTTC.

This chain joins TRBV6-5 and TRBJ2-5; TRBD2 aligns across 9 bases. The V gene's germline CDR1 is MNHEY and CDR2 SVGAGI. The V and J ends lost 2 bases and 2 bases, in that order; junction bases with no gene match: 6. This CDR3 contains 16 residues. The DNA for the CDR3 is TGTGCCAGCAGTTACAATCTAGCGGGACCGCAAGAGACCCAGTACTTC. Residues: CASSYNLAGPQETQYF.

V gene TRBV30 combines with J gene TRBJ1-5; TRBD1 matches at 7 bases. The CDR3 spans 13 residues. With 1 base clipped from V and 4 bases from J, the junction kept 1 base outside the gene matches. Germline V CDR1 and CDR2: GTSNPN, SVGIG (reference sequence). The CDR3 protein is CAWSGDSNQPQHF. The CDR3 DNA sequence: TGTGCCTGGAGTGGGGACAGTAATCAGCCCCAGCATTTT.

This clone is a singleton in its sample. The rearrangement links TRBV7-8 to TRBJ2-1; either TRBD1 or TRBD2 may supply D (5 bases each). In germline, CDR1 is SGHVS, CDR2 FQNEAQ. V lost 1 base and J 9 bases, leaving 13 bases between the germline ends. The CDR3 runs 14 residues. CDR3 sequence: CASSLGGSIGEQFF. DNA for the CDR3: TGTGCCAGCAGCTTAGGGGGGAGCATAGGTGAGCAGTTCTTC.

The CDR3 sequence is CASSEWFWETQYF. The CDR3 DNA reads as TGTGCCAGCAGTGAATGGTTTTGGGAGACCCAGTACTTC. V and J are TRBV2 and TRBJ2-5; D not certain. Germline CDR1 SNHLY, CDR2 FYNNEI. Trimming shortened V by 2 bases and J by 5 bases, and 9 bases separated the two germline ends. This CDR3 has 13 residues. The full variable domain, rest sourced from reference TRBV2 and TRBJ2-5, is EPEVTQTPSHQVTQMGQEVILRCVPISNHLYFYWYRQILGQKVEFLVSFYNNEISEKSEIFDDQFSVERPDGSNFTLKIRSTKLEDSAMYFCASSEWFWETQYFGPGTRLLVL.

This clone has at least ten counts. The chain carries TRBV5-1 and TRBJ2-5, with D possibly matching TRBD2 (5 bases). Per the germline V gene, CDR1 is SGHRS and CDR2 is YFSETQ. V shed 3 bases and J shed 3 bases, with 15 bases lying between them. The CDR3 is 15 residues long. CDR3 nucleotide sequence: TGCGCCAGCAGCTACTATGGAGGAGTAGAAGAGACCCAGTACTTC. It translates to CASSYYGGVEETQYF. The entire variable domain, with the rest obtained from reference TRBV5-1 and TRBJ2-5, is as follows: KAGVTQTPRYLIKTRGQQVTLSCSPISGHRSVSWYQQTPGQGLQFLFEYFSETQRNKGNFPGRFSGRQFSNSRSEMNVSTLELGDSALYLCASSYYGGVEETQYFGPGTRLLVL.

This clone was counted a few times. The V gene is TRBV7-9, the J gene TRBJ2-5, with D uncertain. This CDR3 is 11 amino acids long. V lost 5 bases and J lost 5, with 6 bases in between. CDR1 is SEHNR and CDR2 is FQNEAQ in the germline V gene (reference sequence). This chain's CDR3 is CASSLWETQYF. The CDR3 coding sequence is TGTGCCAGCAGCCTGTGGGAGACCCAGTACTTC.

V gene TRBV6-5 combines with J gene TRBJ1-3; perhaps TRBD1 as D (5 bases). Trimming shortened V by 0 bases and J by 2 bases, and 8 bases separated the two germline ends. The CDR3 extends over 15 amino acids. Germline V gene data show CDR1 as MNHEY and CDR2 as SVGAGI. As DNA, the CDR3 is TGTGCCAGCAGTTACTCAGGGACTACTGGAAACACCATATATTTT. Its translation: CASSYSGTTGNTIYF.

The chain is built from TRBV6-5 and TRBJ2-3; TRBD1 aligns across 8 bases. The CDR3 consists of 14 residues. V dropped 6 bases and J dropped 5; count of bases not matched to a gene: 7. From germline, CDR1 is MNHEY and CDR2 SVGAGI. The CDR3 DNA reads TGTGCCAGCAGCCCCGGGACAGGCGGAGATACGCAGTATTTT. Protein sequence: CASSPGTGGDTQYF.

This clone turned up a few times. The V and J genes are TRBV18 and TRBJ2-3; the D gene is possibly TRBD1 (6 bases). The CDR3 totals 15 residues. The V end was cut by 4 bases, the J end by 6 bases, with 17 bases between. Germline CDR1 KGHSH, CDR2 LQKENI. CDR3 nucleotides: TGTGCCAGCTCACAGACAGGTTCTCGGTCTGATACGCAGTATTTT. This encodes CASSQTGSRSDTQYF.